The next 27 T cell receptor beta chains were all read from a single sample in a study of cytomegalovirus exposure and HLA in healthy donors. The PCR was carried out with 60 Vbeta primers and 13 Jbeta primers. Sequenced by immunoSEQ multiplex PCR; TCRdb stores in-frame clones only, minus some. The sample lists some 150,000 clones, 82% occurring once. The sequencing input was PBMCs. The receptors derive from a man aged 45-60 years in good health and CMV-seropositive.

V gene TRBV10-3 combines with J gene TRBJ1-2; no firm D call. Deletions cut 4 bases from V and 2 bases from J, with 14 bases between. CDR3 length equals 15 residues. From germline, CDR1 is ENHRY and CDR2 SYGVKD. The CDR3: CAISVGGRKNYGYTF. In DNA, the CDR3 is TGTGCCATCAGTGTGGGAGGACGGAAGAACTATGGCTACACCTTC.

This chain joins TRBV27 and TRBJ2-7; 7 bases align to TRBD1. V trimming: 2 bases; J trimming: 6 bases; junction bases outside the gene matches: 7. CDR1 is MNHEY and CDR2 is SMNVEV in the germline V gene (reference sequence). This CDR3 has 14 residues. The CDR3 DNA sequence: TGTGCCAGCAGTTTAGACAGGGCGTCCGGCGAGCAGTACTTC. Its translation is CASSLDRASGEQYF.

This sequence joins TRBV28 and TRBJ2-3; D not certain. The CDR3 loop spans 11 amino acids. Germline CDR1 is MDHEN and CDR2 is SYDVKM. Trimming removed 8 bases from V and 0 bases from J, with 3 bases in between. CDR3: CASASTDTQYF. CDR3 coding DNA: TGTGCCAGCGCGAGCACAGATACGCAGTATTTT.

The chain joins TRBV18 to TRBJ2-7; 10 nucleotides line up with TRBD1. V dropped 2 bases and J dropped 4; count of bases not matched to a gene: 8. The CDR3 has 16 residues. The germline V gene has CDR1 KGHSH and CDR2 LQKENI. The CDR3 here is CASSPASGTGAYEQYF. CDR3 bases: TGTGCCAGCTCACCAGCTTCCGGGACAGGGGCTTACGAGCAGTACTTC.

The gene calls are TRBV19 and TRBJ1-5, with unresolved D. CDR3 length: 15 amino acids. Germline CDR1 is LNHDA and CDR2 is SQIVND (reference sequence). V was shortened by 9 bases and J by 4 bases, with 19 bases between the two germline ends. The CDR3 coding sequence is TGTGCCAGCCGTTCGATACGGGTTGGAAATCAGCCCCAGCATTTT. It encodes CASRSIRVGNQPQHF.

The genes are TRBV30 and TRBJ2-2; D gene uncertain. Trimming shortened V by 3 bases and J by 0 bases, and 8 bases separated the two germline ends. Germline CDR1 is GTSNPN and CDR2 is SVGIG (reference sequence). There are 14 residues in the CDR3. CDR3 sequence (DNA): TGTGCCTGGAGGGCAGGTACGAACACCGGGGAGCTGTTTTTT. Amino acids: CAWRAGTNTGELFF. The complete variable domain, with remaining parts taken from reference TRBV30 and TRBJ2-2, reads SQTIHQWPATLVQPVGSPLSLECTVEGTSNPNLYWYRQAAGRGLQLLFYSVGIGQISSEVPQNLSASRPQDRQFILSSKKLLLSDSGFYLCAWRAGTNTGELFFGEGSRLTVL.

J is TRBJ2-5 and V is TRBV5-1, with D perhaps matching TRBD2 (5 bases). The CDR3 has 15 residues. The V gene lost 0 bases and the J gene lost 2 bases, with 11 bases spanning the gap. Germline CDR1 is SGHRS and CDR2 is YFSETQ. In DNA form, the CDR3 reads TGCGCCAGCAGCTTGGAGCTTGGGAGACAAGAGACCCAGTACTTC. This sequence encodes CASSLELGRQETQYF.

This clone was counted between two and nine times. This chain connects TRBV6-6 to TRBJ1-5; D is perhaps TRBD1 (5 bases). V lost 6 bases and J lost 4, with 10 bases in between. This CDR3 contains 13 residues. Germline V gives CDR1 MNHNY, CDR2 SVGAGI (reference sequence). The CDR3 loop is CASRASGNQPQHF. CDR3 DNA: TGTGCCAGCAGAGCCTCAGGGAATCAGCCCCAGCATTTT.

V gene TRBV7-9 combines with J gene TRBJ2-1, with D tentatively TRBD2 (5 bases). V gave up 5 bases and J gave up 8 bases, with 16 bases separating them. The CDR3 spans 14 residues. Germline lookup yields CDR1 SEHNR and CDR2 FQNEAQ (reference sequence). CDR3 region: CASSPGLGPDEQFF. As DNA, the CDR3 is TGTGCCAGCAGCCCCGGACTCGGCCCAGATGAGCAGTTCTTC.

The chain links TRBV11-2 to TRBJ1-4, with a possible D match to TRBD1 (6 bases). This CDR3 spans 15 amino acids. V gave up 5 bases and J gave up 8 bases, with 18 bases separating them. The V gene's germline CDR1 is SGHAT and CDR2 FQNNGV. DNA of the CDR3: TGTGCCAGCAGCAATCGACAGGTTGAGGAAGAAAAACTGTTTTTT. Its protein is CASSNRQVEEEKLFF.

This clone was detected once. V and J are TRBV7-3 and TRBJ2-3; 7 bases match TRBD1. Germline-derived CDR1 and CDR2 are SGHTA and FQGTGA. V gave up 5 bases and J gave up 1 base; unmatched junction bases: 9. CDR3 size: 16 residues. The CDR3, as DNA: TGTGCCAGCAGCGTCAGACAGGGATTTGGCACAGATACGCAGTATTTT. This encodes CASSVRQGFGTDTQYF.

This chain joins TRBV19 and TRBJ1-5; 8 bases match TRBD1. In germline, CDR1 is LNHDA, CDR2 SQIVND (reference sequence). Trimming cost V 3 bases and J 7 bases; bases outside gene matches: 8. The CDR3 sequence is 15 residues long. CDR3 region: CASSIARGLWQPQHF. The CDR3 DNA reads as TGTGCCAGTAGTATTGCCAGGGGGCTATGGCAGCCCCAGCATTTT.

The rearrangement joins TRBV6-6 to TRBJ2-4; tentative D call: TRBD1 (5 bases). The CDR3 contains 16 residues. Trimming removed 6 bases at V and 0 bases at J, with 15 bases between. CDR1 and CDR2 from the germline V gene are MNHNY and SVGAGI (reference sequence). This CDR3 reads CASSPDRSLAKNIQYF. In DNA form, the CDR3 reads TGTGCCAGCAGCCCAGACAGATCCCTAGCCAAAAACATTCAGTACTTC.

This chain joins TRBV10-3 and TRBJ1-2, with D unclear. V dropped 0 bases and J dropped 8 bases, with 13 bases sitting between them. The CDR3 has 14 amino acids. Germline assignment: CDR1 ENHRY and CDR2 SYGVKD. In DNA, the CDR3 is TGTGCCATCAGTGAGTCAGCCACCAGCGCGGGCTACACCTTC. This gives the protein CAISESATSAGYTF.

The chain uses TRBV11-2 and TRBJ2-3, with 11 bases aligning to TRBD2. Per the germline V gene, CDR1 is SGHAT and CDR2 is FQNNGV. The CDR3 contains 14 residues. Losses at the gene ends were 4 bases for V and 5 bases for J; bases not matched to a gene: 2. CDR3 in amino acids: CASSYSGGEDTQYF. CDR3 DNA sequence: TGTGCCAGCAGCTATAGCGGGGGGGAAGATACGCAGTATTTT.

This CDR3 is CASSDPGLAGGYNEQFF. Written as DNA, the CDR3 is TGTGCCAGCAGTGACCCGGGACTAGCGGGGGGGTACAATGAGCAGTTCTTC. The chain combines TRBV6-1 with TRBJ2-1; 16 positions agree with TRBD2. The CDR3 contains 17 residues. V lost 3 bases and J lost 4; bases outside the gene matches: 3. Germline values: CDR1 MNHNS, CDR2 SASEGT.

The chain joins TRBV6-1 to TRBJ2-2; D possibly corresponds to TRBD2 (5 bases). This CDR3 contains 15 residues. The germline CDR1 and CDR2 sequences are MNHNS and SASEGT. Deletions cut 3 bases from V and 7 bases from J, with 15 bases between. The CDR3 loop reads CASSERAPSFGELFF. In DNA, the CDR3 is TGTGCCAGCAGTGAGCGGGCCCCCAGCTTCGGGGAGCTGTTTTTT.

V and J are TRBV4-3 and TRBJ2-5; D is possibly TRBD2 (6 bases). The end of the DNA fits TRBJ2-7 better, so the J call may be wrong. The length of the CDR3 is 16 residues. Germline values: CDR1 LGHNA, CDR2 YSLEER. As DNA, the CDR3 is TGCGCCAGCAGCCAAGACAGGGAGGTACGGTCCTACGAGCAGTACTTC. This encodes CASSQDREVRSYEQYF.

The chain carries TRBV6-6 and TRBJ2-6; D is possibly TRBD1 (6 bases). V was clipped by 7 bases and J by 4 bases, with 8 bases between them. This CDR3 has 13 residues. Germline values: CDR1 MNHNY, CDR2 SVGAGI (reference sequence). CDR3 in amino acids: CASKRGGANVLTF. The CDR3 bases are TGTGCCAGCAAAAGGGGGGGGGCCAACGTCCTGACTTTC.

The chain links TRBV5-8 to TRBJ1-6; D gene ambiguous. Germline-derived CDR1 and CDR2 are SGHTS and YDEGEE. CDR3 length: 13 residues. The V gene lost 0 bases and the J gene lost 9 bases, with 7 bases spanning the gap. The CDR3 nucleotides are TGTGCCAGCAGCTTGGGAGTTAGTTCACCCCTCCACTTT. It codes for CASSLGVSSPLHF. Drawing the rest from reference TRBV5-8 and TRBJ1-6, the complete variable domain is EAGVTQSPTHLIKTRGQQATLRCSPISGHTSVYWYQQALGLGLQFLLWYDEGEERNRGNFPPRFSGRQFPNYSSELNVNALELEDSALYLCASSLGVSSPLHFGNGTRLTVT.

The chain links TRBV7-6 to TRBJ2-3; D gene ambiguous. This CDR3 is built from 12 residues. Germline V lookup: CDR1 SGHVS, CDR2 FNYEAQ. V was pared by 2 bases and J by 4 bases, with 4 bases between. The CDR3 here is CASSLLPDTQYF. As DNA, the CDR3 is TGTGCCAGCAGCTTACTCCCAGATACGCAGTATTTT.

The chain's CDR3 is CASSLGERDSYEQYF. CDR3 nucleotides: TGCGCCAGCAGCTTAGGGGAGCGGGACTCCTACGAGCAGTACTTC. This chain connects TRBV5-1 to TRBJ2-7; TRBD2 matches at 7 bases. CDR1 and CDR2 (germline): SGHRS, YFSETQ. The CDR3 extends over 15 amino acids. The V segment lost 2 bases and the J segment 0 bases; nucleotides outside the gene matches: 5.

The chain combines TRBV5-1 with TRBJ2-7; 9 nucleotides agree with TRBD1. V gave up 3 bases and J gave up 6 bases; unmatched junction bases: 1. The CDR3 runs 12 residues. Germline CDR1 and CDR2: SGHRS and YFSETQ. The CDR3 bases are TGCGCCAGCAGCTGGGGACAGGGCGAGCAGTACTTC. Translating gives CASSWGQGEQYF.

V gene TRBV28 combines with J gene TRBJ1-1; D call uncertain. The germline V and J ends were trimmed by 4 bases and 5 bases, with 8 bases remaining between them. CDR3 length equals 12 residues. CDR1 MDHEN and CDR2 SYDVKM come from the germline V gene. The chain's CDR3 is CASSYKETEAFF. CDR3 coding DNA: TGTGCCAGCAGTTATAAGGAGACTGAAGCTTTCTTT.

Notes on this clone: An end of the junction differs from the germline gene, which may be a read error. The gene calls are TRBV5-1 and TRBJ2-1; unclear D gene. CDR1 and CDR2 from the germline V gene are SGHRS and YFSETQ. This CDR3 contains 12 residues. DNA for the CDR3: TGCGCCAGCAGCTTGTCGGTTGCGCATACGGTCTTC. Translating it yields CASSLSVAHTVF.

This chain joins TRBV7-2 and TRBJ1-4; the match to TRBD1 covers 7 bases. Looked up from germline, CDR1 is SGHTA and CDR2 is FQGNSA. V gave up 5 bases and J gave up 6 bases; unmatched junction bases: 3. This CDR3 spans 13 amino acids. For the CDR3, the DNA is TGTGCCAGCAGCCTAGGGGGCTATGAAAAACTGTTTTTT. Translation gives CASSLGGYEKLFF.

This chain connects TRBV4-2 to TRBJ2-5, with TRBD2 matching 7 bases. Per the germline V gene, CDR1 is LGHNA and CDR2 is YNFKEQ. The V gene end was trimmed by 0 bases and the J gene end by 0 bases; junction bases not matched to a gene: 19. The CDR3 sequence is 21 residues long. This CDR3 reads CASSQDISYLGTTPYQETQYF. In DNA, the CDR3 is TGTGCCAGCAGCCAAGATATTTCCTACCTTGGGACTACACCGTACCAAGAGACCCAGTACTTC.